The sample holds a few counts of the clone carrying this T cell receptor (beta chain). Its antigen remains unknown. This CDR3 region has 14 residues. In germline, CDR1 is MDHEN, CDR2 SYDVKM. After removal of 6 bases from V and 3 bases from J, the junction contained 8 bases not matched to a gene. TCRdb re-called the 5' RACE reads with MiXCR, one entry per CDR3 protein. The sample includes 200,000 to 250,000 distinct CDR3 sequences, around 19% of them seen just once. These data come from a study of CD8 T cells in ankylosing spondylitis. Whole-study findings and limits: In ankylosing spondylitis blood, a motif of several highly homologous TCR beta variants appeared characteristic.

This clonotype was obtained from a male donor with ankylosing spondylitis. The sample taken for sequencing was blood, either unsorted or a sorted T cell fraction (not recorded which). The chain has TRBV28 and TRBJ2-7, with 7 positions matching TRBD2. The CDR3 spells CASSLRDYIYEQYF. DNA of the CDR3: TGTGCCAGCAGCCTAAGGGACTACATCTACGAGCAGTACTTC.